The T cell receptor beta chain described here comes from a study of shared clonotypes between healthy human individuals. Remarks on this clone: As yet, its antigen is unknown.

Measured with immunoSEQ multiplex PCR; TCRdb has only the in-frame clones, and not every one. The repertoire holds millions of clones, with approximately 93% as singletons. With V trimmed by 4 bases and J by 9 bases, 9 bases remained unmatched. Germline V gene data show CDR1 as SGHTA and CDR2 as FQGTGA. This CDR3 is 15 amino acids long. Overall study results and limits: The diversity represented, both genetic and in exposure history, was limited by few donors.

V is TRBV7-3 and J is TRBJ2-1; 10 nucleotides agree with TRBD1. The sequence derives from a man between 18 and 35 years old in good health. Some clones in this sample may be carry-over from other donors' samples. The material sequenced was naive CD4+ T cells from PBMCs. Noted subset: CD45RA+ positively selected. CDR3 sequence reads: CASSSRTGGNGEQFF. The CDR3 DNA reads TGTGCCAGCAGCTCTCGGACAGGGGGTAATGGTGAGCAGTTCTTC. Complete variable domain (other parts from reference TRBV7-3 and TRBJ2-1): GAGVSQTPSNKVTEKGKYVELRCDPISGHTALYWYRQSLGQGPEFLIYFQGTGAADDSGLPNDRFFAVRPEGSVSTLKIQRTERGDSAVYLCASSSRTGGNGEQFFGPGTRLTVL.